This T cell receptor (beta chain) was documented in a study of chemoradiotherapy in HPV16-positive cancers. Study context: Candidate HPV-specific T-cell clones and common TCR motifs came from functional assays in two HPV16-positive patients. General study results and limits: Non-HPV-specific T cells did not expand in tumors during treatment, whereas candidate HPV-specific clones and E7-related motifs did.

The table came from immunoSEQ multiplex PCR; TCRdb's copy has only in-frame clones and leaves some out. This sample yields fewer than 20,000 clones, of which roughly 73% are seen a single time; roughly 9.8% belongs to the top ten. Worth noting for this clone: Its antigen remains unidentified.

CDR1 is MDHEN, CDR2 SYDVKM, per germline. Germline trimming cut 2 bases from V and 6 bases from J; bases unmatched to any gene: 7. This CDR3 comprises 15 residues. The sequence was collected from a human donor with HPV-associated anogenital cancer. The specimen was taken from a patient who underwent chemoradiotherapy. This chain uses TRBV28 with TRBJ1-2, with TRBD1 matching over 9 bases. CDR3 region: CASSLGTGRFNGYTF. CDR3 sequence (DNA): TGTGCCAGCAGTTTAGGGACAGGGCGGTTTAATGGCTACACCTTC.